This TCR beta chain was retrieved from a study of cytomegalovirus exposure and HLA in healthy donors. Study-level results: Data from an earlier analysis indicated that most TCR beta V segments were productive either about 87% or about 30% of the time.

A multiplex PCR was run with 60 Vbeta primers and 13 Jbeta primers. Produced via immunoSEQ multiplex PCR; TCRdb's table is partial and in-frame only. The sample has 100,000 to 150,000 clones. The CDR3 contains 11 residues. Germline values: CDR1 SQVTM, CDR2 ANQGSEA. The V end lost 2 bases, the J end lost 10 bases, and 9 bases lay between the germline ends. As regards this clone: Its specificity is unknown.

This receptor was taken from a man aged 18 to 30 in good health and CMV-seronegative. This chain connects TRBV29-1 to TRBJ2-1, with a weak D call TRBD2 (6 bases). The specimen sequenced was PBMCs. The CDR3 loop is CSVEPGDEQFF. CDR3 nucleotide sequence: TGCAGCGTTGAACCGGGGGACGAGCAGTTCTTC.